These T cell receptor beta chains were read from a single sample in a study of blood T cells in healthy people across ages. TCRdb re-called the 5' RACE reads through MiXCR, storing one row per CDR3 protein. The data hold hundreds of thousands of distinct CDR3 sequences, with approximately 50% observed a single time. Sequenced material: blood. These TCRs come from a man in his sixties in good health. Both conserved end residues are part of each CDR3. Each record gives: D gene, V gene, J gene, clone size, CDR3 DNA, CDR3 protein. A D gene is named only where the DNA matches it firmly. Size is stated for part of the rows, as once, few or many counts, or as a class when the clone is expanded.

D: .
V: TRBV21-1
J: TRBJ2-7
size: .
DNA: TGTGCCAGCAGCAAAGACCAGGGGAGGTCCTACGAGCAGTACTTC
CDR3: CASSKDQGRSYEQYF

D: .
V: TRBV7-6
J: TRBJ2-1
size: .
DNA: TGTGCCAGCAGCTTATTCGGGGGGCAACAAAACAATGAGCAGTTCTTC
CDR3: CASSLFGGQQNNEQFF

D: .
V: TRBV7-9
J: TRBJ2-3
size: .
DNA: TGTGCCAGCAGCGTCCGCGGGGGCTCTAGCACAGATACGCAGTATTTT
CDR3: CASSVRGGSSTDTQYF

D: TRBD1
V: TRBV6-5
J: TRBJ1-1
size: .
DNA: TGTGCCAGCAGTCGGGGGGACAGCTTGAACACTGAAGCTTTCTTT
CDR3: CASSRGDSLNTEAFF

D: .
V: TRBV28
J: TRBJ2-1
size: .
DNA: TGTGCCAGCAGTAACCCGACGCTGGAGCAGTTCTTC
CDR3: CASSNPTLEQFF

D: TRBD1
V: TRBV10-3
J: TRBJ2-5
size: few
DNA: TGTGCCATCAGTGGATCAGGACAGGGAGTTATGGAGACCCAGTACTTC
CDR3: CAISGSGQGVMETQYF

D: TRBD1
V: TRBV18
J: TRBJ1-2
size: .
DNA: TGTGCCAGCTCACCTTCGGGACAGCCAAACTATGGCTACACCTTC
CDR3: CASSPSGQPNYGYTF

D: TRBD2
V: TRBV20-1
J: TRBJ2-3
size: .
DNA: TGCAGTGCTGGGACTAGCGGGCGAACAGATACGCAGTATTTT
CDR3: CSAGTSGRTDTQYF

D: .
V: TRBV5-1
J: TRBJ2-5
size: .
DNA: TGCGCCAGCAGCGAGACTAGTCTGGGGACCCAGTACTTC
CDR3: CASSETSLGTQYF

D: .
V: TRBV6-5
J: TRBJ2-3
size: .
DNA: TGTGCCAGCAGTTTTACAGCTAGCACAGATACGCAGTATTTT
CDR3: CASSFTASTDTQYF

D: .
V: TRBV7-7
J: TRBJ2-1
size: .
DNA: TGTGCCAGCAGCCGAGCCGGGATCAACAATGAGCAGTTCTTC
CDR3: CASSRAGINNEQFF

D: TRBD2
V: TRBV29-1
J: TRBJ2-5
size: many
DNA: TGCAGCGTCACCCCGACCGGGGGGGAGACCCAGTACTTC
CDR3: CSVTPTGGETQYF

D: TRBD1
V: TRBV9
J: TRBJ2-5
size: .
DNA: TGTGCCAGCAGCGTATCACGGACAGGGGTGGAGACCCAGTACTTC
CDR3: CASSVSRTGVETQYF

D: .
V: TRBV7-9
J: TRBJ2-5
size: .
DNA: TGTGCCAGCAGGGAAACCGGCGCCAGAGAGACCCAGTACTTC
CDR3: CASRETGARETQYF

D: .
V: TRBV5-1
J: TRBJ2-5
size: .
DNA: TGCGCCAGCAGCTTGGAGGGTGATCTGGATGAGCAGTACTTC
CDR3: CASSLEGDLDEQYF

D: TRBD1
V: TRBV20-1
J: TRBJ1-6
size: once
DNA: TGCAGTGCTAGAGAACAGGGGGCCCTCACGTTCCGGTCACCCCTCCACTTT
CDR3: CSAREQGALTFRSPLHF

D: .
V: TRBV5-1
J: TRBJ2-1
size: .
DNA: TGCGCCAGCAGGTCCTTAAGCTCCTACAATGAGCAGTTCTTC
CDR3: CASRSLSSYNEQFF

D: TRBD2
V: TRBV12-3/TRBV12-4
J: TRBJ2-3
size: .
DNA: TGTGCCAGCAGCCGAGGCCCTAGCGGGACTACGCAGTATTTT
CDR3: CASSRGPSGTTQYF

D: TRBD1
V: TRBV10-1
J: TRBJ2-3
size: .
DNA: TGCGCCAGACCTCAGGGGGCCACAGATACGCAGTATTTT
CDR3: CARPQGATDTQYF

D: .
V: TRBV20-1
J: TRBJ2-3
size: .
DNA: TGCAGTGCTAGTCTCGCTAGCGGCACAGATACGCAGTATTTT
CDR3: CSASLASGTDTQYF

D: .
V: TRBV6-6
J: TRBJ1-4
size: .
DNA: TGTGCCAGCAGATCACCGGGACAATGGGATGAAAAACTGTTTTTT
CDR3: CASRSPGQWDEKLFF

D: .
V: TRBV24-1
J: TRBJ2-5
size: few
DNA: TGTGCCACCAGTGACATCGGGACCGCCCTTCAAGAGACCCAGTACTTC
CDR3: CATSDIGTALQETQYF

D: .
V: TRBV28
J: TRBJ1-1
size: .
DNA: TGTGCCAGCATTGAGACCATGAACACTGAAGCTTTCTTT
CDR3: CASIETMNTEAFF

D: .
V: TRBV6-5
J: TRBJ2-7
size: .
DNA: TGTGCCAGCGGCTCAGGGAAATACGAGCAGTACTTC
CDR3: CASGSGKYEQYF

D: .
V: TRBV3-1
J: TRBJ2-1
size: few
DNA: TGTGCCAGCAGCCTACAGGGGGGGGACAATGAGCAGTTCTTC
CDR3: CASSLQGGDNEQFF

D: .
V: TRBV7-9
J: TRBJ2-5
size: once
DNA: TGTGCCAGCAGCTTGGGGACTCCGAGCAAGGCCCAGTACTTC
CDR3: CASSLGTPSKAQYF

D: TRBD2
V: TRBV6-1
J: TRBJ2-1
size: .
DNA: TGTGCCAGCAGTCCTAGCGGCTTATCCTACAATGAGCAGTTCTTC
CDR3: CASSPSGLSYNEQFF

D: .
V: TRBV6-5
J: TRBJ2-1
size: .
DNA: TGTGCCAGCAGTTACGGGACAAATTACAATGAGCAGTTCTTC
CDR3: CASSYGTNYNEQFF

D: .
V: TRBV28
J: TRBJ2-7
size: .
DNA: TGTGCCAGCAGTTTCGGAGGGGGCGGCGAGCAGTACTTC
CDR3: CASSFGGGGEQYF

D: .
V: TRBV6-4
J: TRBJ2-5
size: few
DNA: TGTGCCAGCAAACGAACGACAGGCGTCCAAGAGACCCAGTACTTC
CDR3: CASKRTTGVQETQYF

D: .
V: TRBV3-1
J: TRBJ2-1
size: .
DNA: TGTGCCAGCAGCCAAGGCCATCAGAACAATGAGCAGTTCTTC
CDR3: CASSQGHQNNEQFF

D: .
V: TRBV12-3/TRBV12-4
J: TRBJ2-7
size: few
DNA: TGTGCCAGCAGTTTAGTTGCAGGGCCCCTTGGCGAGCAGTACTTC
CDR3: CASSLVAGPLGEQYF

D: TRBD2
V: TRBV20-1
J: TRBJ2-5
size: .
DNA: TGCAGTGCGTTACTAGCGGGGGGCCCCCACCAAGAGACCCAGTACTTC
CDR3: CSALLAGGPHQETQYF

D: TRBD2
V: TRBV5-1
J: TRBJ2-1
size: .
DNA: TGCGCCAGCAGCGGAAGGACTAGCGGGGGGAATGAGCAGTTCTTC
CDR3: CASSGRTSGGNEQFF

D: .
V: TRBV4-1
J: TRBJ1-5
size: few
DNA: TGCGCCAGCAGCCAAGATCGCGGTATTGGTCAGCCCCAGCATTTT
CDR3: CASSQDRGIGQPQHF

D: .
V: TRBV6-2/TRBV6-3
J: TRBJ2-4
size: .
DNA: TGTGCCAGCAGTTCCCCCTGGGGGAACATTCAGTACTTC
CDR3: CASSSPWGNIQYF

D: .
V: TRBV27
J: TRBJ1-6
size: few
DNA: TGTGCCACCGGTCGGCAGTCCGACCCGAATTCACCCCTCCACTTT
CDR3: CATGRQSDPNSPLHF

D: .
V: TRBV4-1
J: TRBJ2-1
size: few
DNA: TGCGCCAGCAGCCAACGGGACGGAAGCTCCTACAATGAGCAGTTCTTC
CDR3: CASSQRDGSSYNEQFF

D: .
V: TRBV20-1
J: TRBJ1-4
size: .
DNA: TGCAGTGCTAGCCCAACTGAAAAACTGTTTTTT
CDR3: CSASPTEKLFF

D: .
V: TRBV20-1
J: TRBJ1-2
size: few
DNA: TGCAGTGCTCAGACGAGGGGGAGCGGCTACACCTTC
CDR3: CSAQTRGSGYTF

D: TRBD1
V: TRBV12-3/TRBV12-4
J: TRBJ2-3
size: .
DNA: TGTGCCAGCAGTTTACAGGACAGGGGTACAGATACGCAGTATTTT
CDR3: CASSLQDRGTDTQYF

D: TRBD1
V: TRBV27
J: TRBJ2-4
size: .
DNA: TGTGCCAGCAGTCCAACAAGGACAGGGGGACTAGCCAAAAACATTCAGTACTTC
CDR3: CASSPTRTGGLAKNIQYF

D: .
V: TRBV6-5
J: TRBJ2-5
size: .
DNA: TGTGCCAGCAGTCCCGGGGCCCCGGAGACCCAGTACTTC
CDR3: CASSPGAPETQYF

D: .
V: TRBV10-3
J: TRBJ1-2
size: .
DNA: TGTGCCATCAGTGACACTGACTATGGCTACACCTTC
CDR3: CAISDTDYGYTF

D: TRBD2
V: TRBV6-1
J: TRBJ2-3
size: .
DNA: TGTGCCAGCAGATCGGGGACTAGCGGGTTTGATACGCAGTATTTT
CDR3: CASRSGTSGFDTQYF

D: TRBD2
V: TRBV5-6
J: TRBJ2-7
size: .
DNA: TGTGCCAGCAGCTTGGGACTGACTAGCGGGGCCCCCTACGAGCAGTACTTC
CDR3: CASSLGLTSGAPYEQYF

D: TRBD2
V: TRBV4-2
J: TRBJ2-1
size: .
DNA: TGTGCCAGCAGCGCATCTAGCGGGGGGGGGGTGGGTGAGCAGTTCTTC
CDR3: CASSASSGGGVGEQFF

D: TRBD1
V: TRBV6-5
J: TRBJ2-2
size: once
DNA: TGTGCCAGCAGTGGGACAGGGGTGAACGGGGAGCTGTTTTTT
CDR3: CASSGTGVNGELFF

D: TRBD2
V: TRBV20-1
J: TRBJ2-7
size: few
DNA: TGCAGTGCTCCTTCCGCTTCTAGCGGACTCTACGAGCAGTACTTC
CDR3: CSAPSASSGLYEQYF

D: TRBD2
V: TRBV12-3/TRBV12-4
J: TRBJ2-1
size: once
DNA: TGTGCCAGCAGTAGATGGGCTAGCGGGGCTTATCGGGGGCAGTTCTTC
CDR3: CASSRWASGAYRGQFF

D: .
V: TRBV5-1
J: TRBJ2-5
size: .
DNA: TGCGCCAGCAGCTCTGGAGGAGGGGCGAAAGAGACCCAGTACTTC
CDR3: CASSSGGGAKETQYF

D: TRBD1
V: TRBV20-1
J: TRBJ1-1
size: .
DNA: TGCAGTGTTTTGACAGGGTCGAACACTGAAGCTTTCTTT
CDR3: CSVLTGSNTEAFF

D: .
V: TRBV29-1
J: TRBJ2-1
size: few
DNA: TGCAGCGTTGTGCTTACCTACAATGAGCAGTTCTTC
CDR3: CSVVLTYNEQFF

D: TRBD2
V: TRBV12-3/TRBV12-4
J: TRBJ2-5
size: .
DNA: TGTGCCAGCAGGAGCGGGAGGCAAGAGACCCAGTACTTC
CDR3: CASRSGRQETQYF